Listed below are T cell receptor beta chains from one sample, sequenced in a study of tumor-infiltrating lymphocytes in primary liver carcinoma. TCRdb itself ran the multiplex PCR reads through MiXCR, one entry per CDR3 protein. Among under 200,000 distinct CDR3 sequences, 85% were seen once, and the ten largest hold 18%. The source material was tumor tissue from primary liver carcinoma. The origin of the receptors is a man in his forties with primary liver carcinoma and hepatitis B virus infection. Each CDR3 is given with its conserved first and last residue. Fields, in order: V gene, J gene, CDR3 protein.

V: TRBV12-3/TRBV12-4; J: TRBJ2-6; CDR3: CASSSQTVSGANDLTF
V: TRBV7-9; J: TRBJ2-2; CDR3: CASSLVLQGWTVELFF
V: TRBV5-1; J: TRBJ2-2; CDR3: CASSLGGRVDTGELFF
V: TRBV10-3; J: TRBJ2-1; CDR3: CAITPTIQSYNDQFF
V: TRBV11-1; J: TRBJ2-7; CDR3: CASSLELGLEQYF
V: TRBV12-3/TRBV12-4; J: TRBJ2-5; CDR3: CASSVGDQETLYF
V: TRBV4-3; J: TRBJ2-1; CDR3: CASSQEAAVDQFF
V: TRBV29-1; J: TRBJ2-1; CDR3: CSAQGRVGGDEQFF
V: TRBV29-1; J: TRBJ2-7; CDR3: CSVRALANPEQYF
V: TRBV29-1; J: TRBJ2-3; CDR3: CSVQRGGGDTQYF
V: TRBV29-1; J: TRBJ2-3; CDR3: CSVGPRSDTQYF
V: TRBV30; J: TRBJ2-7; CDR3: CAWSREDSYEHYF
V: TRBV29-1; J: TRBJ1-5; CDR3: CGAADGDQPQHF
V: TRBV6-6; J: TRBJ2-3; CDR3: CASSLDLGGTDMQYF